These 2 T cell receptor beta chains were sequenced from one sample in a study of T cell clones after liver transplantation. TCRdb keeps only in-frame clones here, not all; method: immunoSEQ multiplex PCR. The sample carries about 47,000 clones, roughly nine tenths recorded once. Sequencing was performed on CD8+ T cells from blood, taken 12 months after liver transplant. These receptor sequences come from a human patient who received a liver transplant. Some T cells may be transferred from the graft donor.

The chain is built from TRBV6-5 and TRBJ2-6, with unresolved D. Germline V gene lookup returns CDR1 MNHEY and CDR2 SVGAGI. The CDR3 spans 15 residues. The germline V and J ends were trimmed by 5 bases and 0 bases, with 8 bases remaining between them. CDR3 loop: CASSAENSGANVLTF. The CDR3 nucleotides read TGTGCCAGCAGTGCTGAGAACTCTGGGGCCAACGTCCTGACTTTC.

The CDR3 protein is CASSLLRTGGEAFF. The DNA of the CDR3 is TGTGCCAGCAGTTTATTGAGGACAGGCGGAGAAGCTTTCTTT. The rearrangement uses TRBV27 and TRBJ1-1; the match to TRBD1 covers 7 bases. The V segment lost 1 base and the J segment 8 bases; nucleotides outside the gene matches: 7. This CDR3 has 14 amino acids. The germline CDR1 and CDR2 sequences are MNHEY and SMNVEV (reference sequence).